The 26 T cell receptor beta chains listed next were all sequenced from one sample in a study of CD8 T cells in Susac syndrome. Random hexamers primed reverse transcription of about 0.45 to 1 ug RNA. Each CDR3 protein is one row after TCRdb ran MiXCR on the immunoSEQ multiplex PCR reads. The table shows some 200,000 distinct CDR3 sequences, with roughly 96% occurring only once. The specimen was CD4+ T cells from PBMCs. These receptors came from a human donor with multiple sclerosis.

The chain combines TRBV4-1 with TRBJ2-7; D is perhaps TRBD2 (5 bases). CDR1 is MGHRA and CDR2 is YSYEKL in the germline V gene. Trimming pared 5 bases from V and 9 bases from J, leaving 11 bases between. CDR3 length: 11 residues. In DNA form, the CDR3 reads TGCGCCAGCAGCGGCTACGGAGGGCAGTACTTC. As protein: CASSGYGGQYF.

The chain uses TRBV27 and TRBJ2-3, with D unclear. Trimming cost V 3 bases and J 4 bases, with 11 bases left between them. The CDR3 is made up of 14 amino acids. Germline V lookup: CDR1 MNHEY, CDR2 SMNVEV (reference sequence). The CDR3 region has the DNA TGTGCCAGCAGTTTCCAGGCAGCGTCAGATACGCAGTATTTT. Protein sequence: CASSFQAASDTQYF.

This clonotype occurred a few times. This chain's CDR3 is CSARAGGTDTQYF. The CDR3 DNA sequence: TGCAGTGCTAGAGCAGGAGGCACAGATACGCAGTATTTT. The chain joins TRBV20-1 to TRBJ2-3; unclear D gene. CDR3 size: 13 residues. Germline V gives CDR1 DFQATT, CDR2 SNEGSKA (reference sequence). V lost 1 base and J lost 1, with 6 bases in between.

This clonotype was counted a single time. The genes are TRBV27 and TRBJ2-7, with 8 bases that match TRBD1. Per germline, CDR1 MNHEY and CDR2 SMNVEV (reference sequence). The V segment lost 4 bases and the J segment 0 bases; nucleotides outside the gene matches: 8. The CDR3 extends over 16 amino acids. This chain's CDR3 is CASSSYRDRRSYEQYF. Here the CDR3 DNA reads TGTGCCAGCAGTTCCTACCGGGACAGGCGCTCCTACGAGCAGTACTTC.

The chain carries TRBV27 and TRBJ2-5, with TRBD2 identical over 12 bases. With V trimmed by 8 bases and J by 4 bases, 5 bases remained unmatched. The CDR3 totals 14 residues. The germline V gene encodes CDR1 MNHEY and CDR2 SMNVEV (reference sequence). The CDR3: CASRLAGEGETQYF. The DNA for the CDR3 is TGTGCCAGCCGACTAGCGGGAGAGGGAGAGACCCAGTACTTC.

This chain joins TRBV5-1 and TRBJ1-5; possible D gene TRBD1, 5 bases. The CDR3 loop spans 15 amino acids. Trimming took off 5 bases at V and 6 bases at J, with 18 bases between the two ends. Looked up from germline, CDR1 is SGHRS and CDR2 is YFSETQ. CDR3 in amino acids: CASSPGGQQGQPQHF. The CDR3 DNA sequence: TGCGCCAGCAGTCCGGGGGGTCAGCAGGGTCAGCCCCAGCATTTT.

The J gene is TRBJ1-1, the V gene TRBV5-1; no clear D. V lost 5 bases and J lost 1, with 9 bases in between. Germline lookup yields CDR1 SGHRS and CDR2 YFSETQ. The CDR3 totals 13 residues. The CDR3 loop is CASRTWGNTEAFF. CDR3 coding DNA: TGCGCCAGCAGGACATGGGGGAACACTGAAGCTTTCTTT.

This chain connects TRBV12-3 or TRBV12-4 to TRBJ1-2; no firm D call. Deletions cut 1 base from V and 3 bases from J, with 12 bases between. The length of the CDR3 is 15 residues. CDR3 DNA: TGTGCCAGCAGTTTAGGGTCAGAAAGTTACTATGGCTACACCTTC. This encodes CASSLGSESYYGYTF.

The chain links TRBV25-1 to TRBJ2-7; D gene uncertain. Trimming cost V 2 bases and J 6 bases, with 11 bases left between them. The CDR3 has 13 amino acids. CDR1 and CDR2 (germline): MGHDK, SYGVNS. In nucleotides, the CDR3 is TGTGCCAGCAGTGAAATCGGCAGTTCCGAGCAGTACTTC. Protein: CASSEIGSSEQYF.

The V and J genes are TRBV7-2 and TRBJ2-3; 7 bases match TRBD2. V dropped 8 bases and J dropped 2; count of bases not matched to a gene: 7. The CDR3 is 14 residues long. Germline CDR1 and CDR2: SGHTA and FQGNSA. The CDR3 coding sequence is TGTGCCAGCGGGCTAGCGGAATACACAGATACGCAGTATTTT. This encodes CASGLAEYTDTQYF.

V gene TRBV29-1 combines with J gene TRBJ2-1; tentatively, D is TRBD1 or TRBD2 (5 bases each). Trimming cost V 5 bases and J 5 bases, with 10 bases left between them. This CDR3 spans 12 amino acids. Germline V gene sequence: CDR1 SQVTM, CDR2 ANQGSEA. The CDR3 region is CSVSGTNNEQFF. CDR3 bases: TGCAGCGTTTCTGGGACGAACAATGAGCAGTTCTTC.

This chain connects TRBV7-2 to TRBJ2-7; TRBD1 matches at 10 bases. V shed 4 bases, J shed 2 bases, and the junction held 5 bases outside the gene matches. The germline gives CDR1 SGHTA, CDR2 FQGNSA. The CDR3 sequence is 15 residues long. The CDR3: CASSSPGQGTYEQYF. The CDR3 DNA is TGTGCCAGCAGCTCGCCGGGACAGGGGACCTACGAGCAGTACTTC.

The chain is built from TRBV27 and TRBJ2-3; D is unresolved. The germline V gene has CDR1 MNHEY and CDR2 SMNVEV (reference sequence). Trimming cost V 2 bases and J 1 base, with 7 bases left between them. The CDR3 length is 14 residues. The CDR3 sequence: CASSLTDGTDTQYF. The CDR3 nucleotides read TGTGCCAGCAGTTTAACGGACGGCACAGATACGCAGTATTTT.

The chain employs TRBV7-9 and TRBJ1-1, with D hard to call. The V gene's germline CDR1 is SEHNR and CDR2 FQNEAQ (reference sequence). Trimming stripped 5 bases from V and 1 base from J, with 14 bases between. The CDR3 consists of 15 residues. CDR3 nucleotide sequence: TGTGCCAGCAGCCCCAAGGATATTAGGAACACTGAAGCTTTCTTT. This codes for CASSPKDIRNTEAFF.

The chain carries TRBV20-1 and TRBJ2-5; TRBD1 might be the D (6 bases). Per the germline V gene, CDR1 is DFQATT and CDR2 is SNEGSKA (reference sequence). The CDR3 totals 13 residues. Between the trimmed V and J ends, which lost 6 bases and 4 bases, there was a span of 15 bases. CDR3 sequence reads: CSARVGALETQYF. CDR3 DNA sequence: TGCAGTGCCCGGGTGGGGGCATTAGAGACCCAGTACTTC.

The chain uses TRBV14 and TRBJ2-2; D unresolved. Deletions cut 4 bases from V and 5 bases from J, with 11 bases between. CDR1 is SGHDN and CDR2 is FVKESK in the germline V gene. The CDR3 sequence is 14 residues long. The CDR3 spells CASSPLEWTGELFF. Written as DNA, the CDR3 is TGTGCCAGCAGCCCCTTGGAGTGGACCGGGGAGCTGTTTTTT.

This clonotype has more than one count but fewer than ten. The chain carries TRBV25-1 and TRBJ2-1; D tentatively fits TRBD1 or TRBD2 (7 bases each). V was clipped by 5 bases and J by 1 base, with 12 bases between them. The CDR3 runs 15 residues. CDR1 is MGHDK, CDR2 SYGVNS, per germline. CDR3 region: CASSQGGGSYNEQFF. For the CDR3, the DNA is TGTGCCAGCAGTCAGGGGGGGGGTTCCTACAATGAGCAGTTCTTC.

The CDR3 DNA reads TGTGCCAGCTCACCAGTTCCCGGGGAATACGAGCAGTACTTC. Protein sequence: CASSPVPGEYEQYF. This chain connects TRBV18 to TRBJ2-7, with D possibly matching TRBD2 (5 bases). V was shortened by 2 bases and J by 4 bases, with 12 bases between the two germline ends. CDR3 length: 14 amino acids. CDR1 and CDR2 from the germline V gene are KGHSH and LQKENI.

This rearrangement joins TRBV11-1 to TRBJ2-5; 11 bases are shared with TRBD2. The CDR3 loop spans 16 amino acids. Germline V gene data show CDR1 as SGHAT and CDR2 as FQDESV (reference sequence). Trimming removed 5 bases from V and 1 base from J; junction bases left unmatched: 6. CDR3 nucleotide sequence: TGTGCCAGCAGCACCCGACTAGCGGGGCTCCAAGAGACCCAGTACTTC. Translation: CASSTRLAGLQETQYF. The whole variable domain, remainder taken from reference TRBV11-1 and TRBJ2-5, is EAEVAQSPRYKITEKSQAVAFWCDPISGHATLYWYRQILGQGPELLVQFQDESVVDDSQLPKDRFSAERLKGVDSTLKIQPAELGDSAMYLCASSTRLAGLQETQYFGPGTRLLVL.

In its sample, this clonotype was seen once. This chain uses TRBV7-2 with TRBJ2-1; TRBD2 agrees at 8 bases. CDR1 and CDR2 from the germline V gene are SGHTA and FQGNSA. The CDR3 consists of 16 residues. V trimming: 4 bases; J trimming: 3 bases; junction bases outside the gene matches: 8. The CDR3 DNA reads TGTGCCAGCAGCTCCGGGGGGGCGGGAGTCTACAATGAGCAGTTCTTC. This sequence encodes CASSSGGAGVYNEQFF.

This clonotype occurred a few times. J is TRBJ1-5 and V is TRBV3-1; the D is unclear. Germline CDR1 LGHDT, CDR2 YNNKEL (reference sequence). With 0 bases removed from V and 4 bases from J, the gap between germline ends came to 4 bases. The CDR3 covers 13 residues. The chain's CDR3 is CASSQDVNQPQHF. DNA of the CDR3: TGTGCCAGCAGCCAAGATGTGAATCAGCCCCAGCATTTT.

This clonotype occurred once. The chain uses TRBV27 and TRBJ1-1; D is undetermined. CDR1 is MNHEY and CDR2 is SMNVEV in the germline V gene (reference sequence). This CDR3 region has 15 residues. Trimming took 2 bases from V and 0 from J, leaving 10 bases between them. In DNA, the CDR3 is TGTGCCAGCAGTTTAGGGTTCCGCATGAACACTGAAGCTTTCTTT. Amino acids: CASSLGFRMNTEAFF.

The rearrangement links TRBV6-5 to TRBJ2-3; D tentatively fits TRBD1 or TRBD2 (5 bases each). This CDR3 has 15 amino acids. The V gene's germline CDR1 is MNHEY and CDR2 SVGAGI. Trimming left V 3 bases short and J 2 bases short, with 12 bases between. The CDR3 bases are TGTGCCAGCAGTTATGGGACGGAGCACACAGATACGCAGTATTTT. Residues: CASSYGTEHTDTQYF.

This chain joins TRBV29-1 and TRBJ1-1, with a possible D match to TRBD1 (5 bases). This CDR3 is 13 amino acids long. V lost 7 bases, J lost 2 bases, and 14 bases lay in between. Germline V gene data show CDR1 as SQVTM and CDR2 as ANQGSEA. In DNA form, the CDR3 reads TGCAGCGCTGCCGGGCAGGGAAACACTGAAGCTTTCTTT. Encoded protein: CSAAGQGNTEAFF. Variable domain in full (rest from reference TRBV29-1 and TRBJ1-1): SAVISQKPSRDICQRGTSLTIQCQVDSQVTMMFWYRQQPGQSLTLIATANQGSEATYESGFVIDKFPISRPNLTFSTLTVSNMSPEDSSIYLCSAAGQGNTEAFFGQGTRLTVV.

This chain links TRBV29-1 with TRBJ2-5; no clear D. Germline CDR1 reads SQVTM; CDR2 reads ANQGSEA. The length of the CDR3 is 14 residues. The germline V and J ends were trimmed by 6 bases and 4 bases, with 18 bases remaining between them. CDR3 amino acids: CSVRNSIKGETQYF. The CDR3 DNA follows: TGCAGCGTGAGAAACTCCATAAAGGGAGAGACCCAGTACTTC.

This chain connects TRBV9 to TRBJ2-5, with D perhaps matching TRBD2 (6 bases). CDR3 length equals 14 residues. From germline, CDR1 is SGDLS and CDR2 YYNGEE. Trimming shortened V by 1 base and J by 6 bases, and 13 bases separated the two germline ends. The CDR3 is CASSVSSGGKTQYF. The CDR3 DNA sequence: TGTGCCAGCAGCGTATCCTCGGGCGGGAAGACCCAGTACTTC.